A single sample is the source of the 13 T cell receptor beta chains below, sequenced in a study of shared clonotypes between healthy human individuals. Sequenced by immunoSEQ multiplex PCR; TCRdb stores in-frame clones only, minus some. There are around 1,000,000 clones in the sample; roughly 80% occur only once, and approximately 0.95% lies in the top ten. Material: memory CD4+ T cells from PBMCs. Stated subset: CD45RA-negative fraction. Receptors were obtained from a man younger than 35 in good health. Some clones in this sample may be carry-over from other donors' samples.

The CDR3: CASSAGTLGNTEAFF. The CDR3 coding sequence is TGTGCCAGCAGTGCGGGGACCCTTGGGAACACTGAAGCTTTCTTT. This chain links TRBV28 with TRBJ1-1; D is perhaps TRBD1 (5 bases). Germline V gives CDR1 MDHEN, CDR2 SYDVKM. CDR3 length: 15 amino acids. V shed 5 bases and J shed 1 base, with 14 bases lying between them. The entire variable domain, with the rest obtained from reference TRBV28 and TRBJ1-1, is as follows: DVKVTQSSRYLVKRTGEKVFLECVQDMDHENMFWYRQDPGLGLRLIYFSYDVKMKEKGDIPEGYSVSREKKERFSLILESASTNQTSMYLCASSAGTLGNTEAFFGQGTRLTVV.

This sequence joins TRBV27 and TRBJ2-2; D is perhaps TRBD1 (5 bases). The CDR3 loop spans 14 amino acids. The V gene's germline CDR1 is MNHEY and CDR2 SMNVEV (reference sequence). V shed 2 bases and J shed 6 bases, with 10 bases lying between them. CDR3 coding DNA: TGTGCCAGCAGTTTAATCCCCAGGGCCGGGGAGCTGTTTTTT. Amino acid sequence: CASSLIPRAGELFF.

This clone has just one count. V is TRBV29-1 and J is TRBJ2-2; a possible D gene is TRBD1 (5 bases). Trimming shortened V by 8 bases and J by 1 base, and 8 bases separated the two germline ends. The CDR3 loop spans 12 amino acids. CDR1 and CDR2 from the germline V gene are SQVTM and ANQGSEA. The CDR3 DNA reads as TGCAGCTTTGGACAGAACACCGGGGAGCTGTTTTTT. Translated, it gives CSFGQNTGELFF.

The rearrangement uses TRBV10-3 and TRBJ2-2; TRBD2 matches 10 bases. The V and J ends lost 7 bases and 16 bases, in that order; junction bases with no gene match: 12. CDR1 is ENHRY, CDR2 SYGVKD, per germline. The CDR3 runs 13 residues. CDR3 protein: CAITSQREGFPFF. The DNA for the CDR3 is TGTGCCATCACGTCCCAGCGGGAGGGCTTTCCGTTTTTT.

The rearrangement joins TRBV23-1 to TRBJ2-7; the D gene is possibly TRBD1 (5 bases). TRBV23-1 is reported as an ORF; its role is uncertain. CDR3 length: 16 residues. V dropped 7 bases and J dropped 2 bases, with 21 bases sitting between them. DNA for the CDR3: TGCGCCAGCACAGGGTACAGAGGCAGGGCCACCTACGAGCAGTACTTC. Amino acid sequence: CASTGYRGRATYEQYF.

CDR3 DNA: TGTGCCAGCAGTTTCCGGACTGGTGACACTGAAGCTTTCTTT. Translation gives CASSFRTGDTEAFF. The rearrangement links TRBV6-5 to TRBJ1-1; no clear D gene. Germline V gene sequence: CDR1 MNHEY, CDR2 SVGAGI. V lost 4 bases and J lost 3, with 12 bases in between. The CDR3 is 14 residues long.

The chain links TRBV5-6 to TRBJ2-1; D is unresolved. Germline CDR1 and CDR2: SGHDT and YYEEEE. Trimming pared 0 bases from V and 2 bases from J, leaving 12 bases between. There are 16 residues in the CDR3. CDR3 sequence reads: CASSLASGFAYNEQFF. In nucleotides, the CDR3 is TGTGCCAGCAGCTTGGCCTCCGGGTTTGCCTACAATGAGCAGTTCTTC.

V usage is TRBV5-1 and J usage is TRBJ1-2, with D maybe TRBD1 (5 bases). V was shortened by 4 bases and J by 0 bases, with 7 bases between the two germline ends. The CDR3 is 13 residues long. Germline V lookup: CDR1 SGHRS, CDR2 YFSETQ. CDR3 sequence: CASSDSPNYGYTF. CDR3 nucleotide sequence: TGCGCCAGCAGCGACAGTCCTAACTATGGCTACACCTTC.

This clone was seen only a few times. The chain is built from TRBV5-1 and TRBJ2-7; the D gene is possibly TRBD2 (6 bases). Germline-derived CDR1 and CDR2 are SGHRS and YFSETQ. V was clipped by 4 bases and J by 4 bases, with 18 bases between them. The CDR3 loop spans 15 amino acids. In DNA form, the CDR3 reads TGCGCCAGCAGCCCCCCCGGGTTGGGAGGATACGAGCAGTACTTC. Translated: CASSPPGLGGYEQYF.

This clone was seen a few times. The CDR3: CASSGGGETQYF. For the CDR3, the DNA is TGTGCCAGCTCCGGGGGAGGGGAGACCCAGTACTTC. J is TRBJ2-5 and V is TRBV19, with 7 positions matching TRBD2. Looked up from germline, CDR1 is LNHDA and CDR2 is SQIVND (reference sequence). V was clipped by 9 bases and J by 5 bases; unmatched bases: 6. The CDR3 totals 12 residues. The full variable domain, its missing parts supplied by reference TRBV19 and TRBJ2-5, is DGGITQSPKYLFRKEGQNVTLSCEQNLNHDAMYWYRQDPGQGLRLIYYSQIVNDFQKGDIAEGYSVSREKKESFPLTVTSAQKNPTAFYLCASSGGGETQYFGPGTRLLVL.

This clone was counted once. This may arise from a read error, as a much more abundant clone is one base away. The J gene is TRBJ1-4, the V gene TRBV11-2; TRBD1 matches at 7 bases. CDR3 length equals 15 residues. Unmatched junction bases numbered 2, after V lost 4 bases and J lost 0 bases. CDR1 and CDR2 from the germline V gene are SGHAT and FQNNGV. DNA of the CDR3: TGTGCCAGCAGCTCCGGGACAGCAACTAATGAAAAACTGTTTTTT. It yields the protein CASSSGTATNEKLFF.

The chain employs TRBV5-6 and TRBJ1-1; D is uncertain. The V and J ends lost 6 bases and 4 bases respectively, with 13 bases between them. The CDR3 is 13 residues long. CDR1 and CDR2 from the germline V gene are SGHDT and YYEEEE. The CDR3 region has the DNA TGTGCCAGCACCCTCCCCTGGGGCACTGAAGCTTTCTTT. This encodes CASTLPWGTEAFF.

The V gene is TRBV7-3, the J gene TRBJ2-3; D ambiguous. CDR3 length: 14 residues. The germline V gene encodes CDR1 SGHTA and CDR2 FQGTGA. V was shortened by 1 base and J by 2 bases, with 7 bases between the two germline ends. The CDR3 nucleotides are TGTGCCAGCAGCTTAATGAGAAACACAGATACGCAGTATTTT. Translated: CASSLMRNTDTQYF.